The 8 T cell receptor beta chains given below trace back to one sample, sequenced in a study of early T cells in non-severe SARS-CoV-2 infection. TCRdb re-called the 5' RACE reads with MiXCR, one entry per CDR3 protein. The sample yields about 81,000 distinct CDR3 sequences, around 14% seen once. Sequencing was performed on whole blood. These receptors were obtained from an adult who was a healthcare worker with PCR-confirmed SARS-CoV-2 infection or an uninfected control (not recorded which).

This clonotype was counted at least ten times. The chain links TRBV20-1 to TRBJ2-1; tentative D call: TRBD1 (5 bases). The ends were cut back, 4 bases at V and 3 bases at J, with 16 bases in the middle. The V gene's germline CDR1 is DFQATT and CDR2 SNEGSKA (reference sequence). The CDR3 runs to 15 residues. The CDR3 here is CSANDVTEVYNEQFF. Written as DNA, the CDR3 is TGCAGTGCTAATGATGTGACAGAGGTCTACAATGAGCAGTTCTTC.

This clonotype was counted ten times or more. This chain connects TRBV18 to TRBJ2-1; D is unresolved. Trimming left V 3 bases short and J 7 bases short, with 4 bases between. CDR3 size: 11 residues. Germline values: CDR1 KGHSH, CDR2 LQKENI. In DNA, the CDR3 is TGTGCCAGCTCACCCTCGAATGAGCAGTTCTTC. This translates into CASSPSNEQFF. Drawing the rest from reference TRBV18 and TRBJ2-1, the complete variable domain is NAGVMQNPRHLVRRRGQEARLRCSPMKGHSHVYWYRQLPEEGLKFMVYLQKENIIDESGMPKERFSAEFPKEGPSILRIQQVVRGDSAAYFCASSPSNEQFFGPGTRLTVL.

The chain is built from TRBV12-3 or TRBV12-4 and TRBJ2-5, with 7 bases identical to TRBD1. CDR3 length: 14 residues. V dropped 1 base and J dropped 4; count of bases not matched to a gene: 3. The CDR3: CASSLGGTVETQYF. Here the CDR3 DNA reads TGTGCCAGCAGTTTAGGGGGGACAGTAGAGACCCAGTACTTC.

The V call is TRBV29-1, the J call TRBJ2-3; no reliable D call. CDR3 size: 13 residues. V dropped 1 base and J dropped 6 bases, with 11 bases sitting between them. From germline, CDR1 is SQVTM and CDR2 ANQGSEA. CDR3 amino acids: CSVEVSRADTQYF. CDR3 sequence (DNA): TGCAGCGTTGAAGTAAGCCGGGCTGATACGCAGTATTTT.

The chain combines TRBV29-1 with TRBJ2-1; no definite D call. Germline V gene lookup returns CDR1 SQVTM and CDR2 ANQGSEA. The CDR3 extends over 13 amino acids. The V end lost 4 bases, the J end lost 0 bases, and 7 bases lay between the germline ends. The CDR3 sequence is CSVVWSSYNEQFF. The CDR3 DNA is TGCAGCGTTGTCTGGAGCTCCTACAATGAGCAGTTCTTC.

There are many counts of this clonotype. CDR3 sequence (DNA): TGCAGTGCTAACCCCGCGCAACAGGGGGAGAATGAGCAGTTCTTC. Translating it yields CSANPAQQGENEQFF. V gene TRBV20-1 combines with J gene TRBJ2-1, with TRBD1 matching over 8 bases. Germline CDR1 DFQATT, CDR2 SNEGSKA (reference sequence). The CDR3 loop spans 15 amino acids. The V and J ends lost 4 bases and 7 bases, in that order; junction bases with no gene match: 12.

This clonotype appeared many times. The J gene is TRBJ2-1, the V gene TRBV10-3, with D possibly being TRBD1 (6 bases). V was cut by 4 bases and J by 8 bases, with 15 bases left in between. This CDR3 is built from 14 residues. The germline gives CDR1 ENHRY, CDR2 SYGVKD. CDR3 region: CAISGGQGLDEQFF. Here the CDR3 DNA reads TGTGCCATCAGTGGGGGACAAGGGTTGGATGAGCAGTTCTTC.

The rearrangement uses TRBV5-6 and TRBJ2-7; D unresolved. The CDR3 runs 13 residues. Between the trimmed V and J ends, which lost 0 bases and 3 bases, there was a span of 7 bases. Germline assignment: CDR1 SGHDT and CDR2 YYEEEE. The CDR3 is CASSLDRNYEQYF. The CDR3 DNA reads TGTGCCAGCAGCTTGGACAGAAACTACGAGCAGTACTTC.